These 19 T cell receptor delta chains were sequenced from one sample in a study of Vδ1+ human thymocytes. No antigen has been identified for these receptors. Sequences come from RNA converted to cDNA by reverse transcription. The CDR3 regions were amplified by multiplex PCR from V-gene primers to a constant-region primer. TCRdb processed the multiplex PCR reads again with the CATT caller. The data show 45,000 to 60,000 delta-chain clones, roughly 15% seen once. Study-wide findings and caveats: Highly polyclonal TRG and TRD repertoires with Gaussian CDR3 length distributions appeared in thymus.

Input material: Vdelta1+ gamma-delta thymocytes from the thymus. Described subset: FACS-sorted CD3+ TCRalphabeta- TCRVdelta1+ TCRVdelta2- thymocytes. The receptor source for this set is a boy under two years old who had congenital heart surgery.

The chain uses TRDV1 and TRDJ1; D gene ambiguous. Germline V gene lookup returns CDR1 TSWWSYY and CDR2 QGS. CDR3 length: 15 amino acids. Trimming pared 2 bases from V and 4 bases from J, leaving 14 bases between. Here the CDR3 DNA reads TGTGCTCTTGGGGAATTAGGGACTGAGGTCGATAAACTCATCTTT. Protein product: CALGELGTEVDKLIF.

The V gene is TRDV1, the J gene TRDJ1, with 7 bases fitting TRDD3. V lost 3 bases and J lost 2; bases outside the gene matches: 6. This CDR3 has 15 amino acids. Germline V lookup: CDR1 TSWWSYY, CDR2 QGS. The CDR3 bases are TGTGCTCTTGGGGACCGGGGGATGGGGACCGATAAACTCATCTTT. It is translated as CALGDRGMGTDKLIF.

The chain has TRDV1 and TRDJ1; TRDD3 is a possible D gene (6 bases). CDR1 is TSWWSYY and CDR2 is QGS in the germline V gene. V was shortened by 11 bases and J by 0 bases, with 25 bases between the two germline ends. CDR3 size: 17 residues. The DNA for the CDR3 is TGTGCTTACGGGGCTGGGGCTTTCGTAGACAACACCGATAAACTCATCTTT. It is translated as CAYGAGAFVDNTDKLIF.

This clone was picked up a small number of times. The chain links TRDV1 to TRDJ1, with 12 bases aligning to TRDD3. Germline V gene lookup returns CDR1 TSWWSYY and CDR2 QGS. The V segment lost 0 bases and the J segment 0 bases; nucleotides outside the gene matches: 23. CDR3 length: 24 residues. The CDR3 DNA is TGTGCTCTTGGGGAACTCGATCGTGCCTCCACTGGGGGATACTGTACCCCGTACACCGATAAACTCATCTTT. Its protein is CALGELDRASTGGYCTPYTDKLIF.

The chain carries TRDV1 and TRDJ1, with D possibly matching TRDD2 (5 bases). The V gene lost 6 bases and the J gene lost 0 bases, with 20 bases spanning the gap. This CDR3 is built from 17 residues. CDR1 and CDR2 from the germline V gene are TSWWSYY and QGS. The CDR3 coding sequence is TGTGCTCTTGGAAGGTCGGTTCACCTTCAGTACACCGATAAACTCATCTTT. The encoded protein is CALGRSVHLQYTDKLIF.

This clone was detected a few times. The gene calls are TRDV1 and TRDJ1, with 9 nucleotides matching TRDD2. The germline gives CDR1 TSWWSYY, CDR2 QGS. CDR3 size: 22 residues. V was pared by 4 bases and J by 0 bases, with 24 bases of the junction left unmatched. The CDR3 DNA sequence: TGTGCTCTTGGGGTGCCCGGCCTTCCTACGTGGGGGGGATCCTTGTACACCGATAAACTCATCTTT. Encoded protein: CALGVPGLPTWGGSLYTDKLIF.

This clone was counted between two and nine times. This chain connects TRDV1 to TRDJ1; 12 bases fit TRDD3. The CDR3 spans 23 residues. The V gene's germline CDR1 is TSWWSYY and CDR2 QGS. V dropped 4 bases and J dropped 0; count of bases not matched to a gene: 24. The CDR3 sequence is CALGAPLDPSGLTGGYHTDKLIF. In DNA form, the CDR3 reads TGTGCTCTTGGGGCACCTCTTGACCCTTCGGGGCTTACTGGGGGATACCACACCGATAAACTCATCTTT.

The V and J genes are TRDV1 and TRDJ1; D might be TRDD3 (5 bases). The V end lost 5 bases, the J end lost 0 bases, and 19 bases lay between the germline ends. Germline V CDR1 and CDR2: TSWWSYY, QGS. The CDR3 consists of 17 residues. CDR3 DNA: TGTGCTCTTGGGAAAGGTGGGGTCTGGGACCACACCGATAAACTCATCTTT. Protein product: CALGKGGVWDHTDKLIF.

This clone has at least ten counts. Additional DNA sequences in this sample encode the identical CDR3. The chain couples TRDV2 to TRDJ1, with D perhaps TRDD3 (5 bases). Germline V gene data show CDR1 as GEAIGNYY and CDR2 as EKD. This CDR3 spans 16 amino acids. Trimming removed 3 bases from V and 1 base from J, with 17 bases in between. The CDR3 DNA reads TGTGCCTGTGACCCCTGTCCTCCGGGGACCACCGATAAACTCATCTTT. Protein sequence: CACDPCPPGTTDKLIF.

V is TRDV1 and J is TRDJ1, with 10 bases identical to TRDD3. Germline V gene sequence: CDR1 TSWWSYY, CDR2 QGS. The CDR3 length is 18 residues. The V gene end was trimmed by 0 bases and the J gene end by 4 bases; junction bases not matched to a gene: 11. The CDR3: CALGELHCGGYPCDKLIF. The CDR3 DNA follows: TGTGCTCTTGGGGAACTCCACTGTGGGGGATACCCCTGCGATAAACTCATCTTT.

The table lists this clone with a few counts. This rearrangement joins TRDV1 to TRDJ1; D unclear. Germline V lookup: CDR1 TSWWSYY, CDR2 QGS. CDR3 length: 13 residues. Trimming took off 2 bases at V and 7 bases at J, with 11 bases between the two ends. DNA for the CDR3: TGTGCTCTTGGGGAATACGTTGGGTTTAAACTCATCTTT. Protein: CALGEYVGFKLIF.

The sample holds one count of this clone. The chain employs TRDV1 and TRDJ1; 7 bases agree with TRDD2. Trimming at V came to 5 bases and at J to 1 base, leaving 16 bases not matched to a gene. CDR1 is TSWWSYY, CDR2 QGS, per germline. CDR3 size: 18 residues. CDR3 in amino acids: CALGPIPPSWIPTDKLIF. For the CDR3, the DNA is TGTGCTCTTGGGCCGATACCCCCTTCCTGGATCCCCACCGATAAACTCATCTTT.

This clone showed up just a few times. The gene calls are TRDV1 and TRDJ1, with TRDD2 identical over 9 bases. V lost 0 bases to trimming and J lost 1 base; unmatched junction nucleotides: 18. The CDR3 is 21 residues long. Germline V gene data show CDR1 as TSWWSYY and CDR2 as QGS. CDR3 bases: TGTGCTCTTGGGGAACTTGGGACCTTCCTACTACTTACTACTATCACCGATAAACTCATCTTT. This translates into CALGELGTFLLLTTITDKLIF.

The chain has TRDV1 and TRDJ1, with 10 bases that match TRDD3. The germline gives CDR1 TSWWSYY, CDR2 QGS. The CDR3 is 22 amino acids. The junction had 22 bases not matched to a gene; V was cut back by 2 bases and J by 1 base. The CDR3 DNA is TGTGCTCTTGGGGAAGGAATGGATCCTACGGGGGGGATACGCCCGAGCACCGATAAACTCATCTTT. It codes for CALGEGMDPTGGIRPSTDKLIF.

This chain joins TRDV1 and TRDJ1; 7 bases agree with TRDD3. The V segment lost 3 bases and the J segment 0 bases; nucleotides outside the gene matches: 19. This CDR3 region has 20 residues. CDR1 and CDR2 from the germline V gene are TSWWSYY and QGS. CDR3 nucleotide sequence: TGTGCTCTTGGGGAGGTTACTAGCTGCTACCCTACTGGGGACACCGATAAACTCATCTTT. This codes for CALGEVTSCYPTGDTDKLIF.

This clone was found a few times. The chain uses TRDV1 and TRDJ1; tentatively, D is TRDD3 (8 bases). Trimming took 4 bases from V and 9 from J, leaving 36 bases between them. This CDR3 is built from 20 residues. The germline gives CDR1 TSWWSYY, CDR2 QGS. As DNA, the CDR3 is TGTGCTCTTGGGGCCTACCTTCCTCCCACAACACTGGGGGGGTACCGCCAACTCATCTTT. Translation: CALGAYLPPTTLGGYRQLIF.

The V call is TRDV1, the J call TRDJ1, with 7 bases identical to TRDD3. J was trimmed by 5 bases and V by 1 base; bases with no gene match: 7. The CDR3 sequence is 15 residues long. Germline CDR1 reads TSWWSYY; CDR2 reads QGS. CDR3 amino acids: CALGERLLLGDKLIF. CDR3 in DNA: TGTGCTCTTGGGGAACGCCTCTTACTGGGGGATAAACTCATCTTT.

The chain recombines TRDV1 with TRDJ1; perhaps D is TRDD2 or TRDD3 (7 bases each). The CDR3 spans 17 residues. Germline V lookup: CDR1 TSWWSYY, CDR2 QGS. The germline V and J ends were trimmed by 5 bases and 2 bases, with 21 bases remaining between them. CDR3 region: CALGFLPRGDHTDKLIF. Here the CDR3 DNA reads TGTGCTCTTGGGTTCCTTCCTCGGGGGGATCATACCGATAAACTCATCTTT.

This clone was counted a few times. This chain joins TRDV1 and TRDJ1; 12 bases fit TRDD3. CDR3 length: 21 residues. V dropped 8 bases and J dropped 0; count of bases not matched to a gene: 22. Germline V gives CDR1 TSWWSYY, CDR2 QGS. The CDR3 loop reads CALLRPCTGGYPPWYTDKLIF. The CDR3 DNA sequence: TGTGCTCTTCTACGTCCCTGTACTGGGGGATACCCCCCCTGGTACACCGATAAACTCATCTTT.